This TCR beta chain was recovered during a study of blood T cells in healthy people across ages. Study results and limitations: The long-lived group displayed more naive CD4+ cells, plus higher diversity, than the aged donors did. TCR beta diversity per million T cells fell roughly linearly with age.

This clonotype was seen a handful of times. Antigen: not known. Sample-barcoded 5' priming and a J-beta primer mix drove a second PCR of about 6 to 12 cycles. A template-switch adaptor containing 12 random nucleotides labeled each cDNA molecule. One entry per CDR3 protein, called by TCRdb with MiXCR from the 5' RACE reads. The sample comprises about 640,000 distinct CDR3 sequences, under 65% of which are singletons, and around 37% rests with the top ten. Deletions cut 2 bases from V and 5 bases from J, with 9 bases between. CDR3 length: 13 residues. Germline values: CDR1 MNHEY, CDR2 SVGAGI. This receptor was identified in a man aged 55 to 69 in good health. The source material was blood. This rearrangement joins TRBV6-5 to TRBJ1-2; D uncertain. The CDR3, as DNA: TGTGCCAGCAGTTACGGGGAGGGATATGGCTACACCTTC. This sequence encodes CASSYGEGYGYTF.